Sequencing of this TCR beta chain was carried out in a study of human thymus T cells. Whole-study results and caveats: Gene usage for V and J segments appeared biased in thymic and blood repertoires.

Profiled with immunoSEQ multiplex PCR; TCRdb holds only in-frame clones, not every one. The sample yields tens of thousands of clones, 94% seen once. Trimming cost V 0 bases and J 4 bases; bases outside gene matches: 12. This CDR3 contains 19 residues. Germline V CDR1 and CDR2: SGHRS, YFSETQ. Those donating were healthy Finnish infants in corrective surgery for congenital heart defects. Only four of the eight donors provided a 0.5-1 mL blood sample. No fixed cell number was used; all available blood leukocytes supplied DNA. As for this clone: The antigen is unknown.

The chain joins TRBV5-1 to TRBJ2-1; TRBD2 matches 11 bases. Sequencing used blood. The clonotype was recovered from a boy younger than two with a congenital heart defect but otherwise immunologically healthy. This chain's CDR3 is CASSLGSLAGGFKYNEQFF. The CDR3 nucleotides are TGCGCCAGCAGCTTGGGGTCGCTAGCGGGAGGATTCAAGTACAATGAGCAGTTCTTC.